This T cell receptor (beta chain) emerged from a study of blood T cell repertoires in COVID-19. Study details: Samples taken during acute and convalescent COVID-19 were collected in the United States, Italy and Spain. The analysed material was cDNA or gDNA that came from T cells, B-cell-depleted T cells, or PBMCs.

With 3 bases removed from V and 0 bases from J, the gap between germline ends came to 12 bases. The CDR3 is 15 residues long. The germline V gene encodes CDR1 SGHRS and CDR2 YFSETQ. Profiling relied on immunoSEQ multiplex PCR, and the TCRdb table lists in-frame clones only, not all of them. The profile covers roughly 140,000 clones, with approximately 85% appearing a single time and less than 10% taken by the ten largest. The receptor comes from an older woman with COVID-19, enrolled during active disease. The sample comprised peripheral blood. The chain has TRBV5-1 and TRBJ1-1; D is unclear. CDR3 sequence reads: CASSSLQQVNTEAFF. The CDR3 DNA is TGCGCCAGCAGCTCGCTCCAACAAGTGAACACTGAAGCTTTCTTT. Full variable domain (rest looked up from reference TRBV5-1 and TRBJ1-1): KAGVTQTPRYLIKTRGQQVTLSCSPISGHRSVSWYQQTPGQGLQFLFEYFSETQRNKGNFPGRFSGRQFSNSRSEMNVSTLELGDSALYLCASSSLQQVNTEAFFGQGTRLTVV.